This T cell receptor (beta chain) was recovered during a study of shared clonotypes between healthy human individuals. General observations from the study: Sampling included only blood; tissue repertoires likely differ.

Libraries were prepared by immunoSEQ multiplex PCR; TCRdb keeps only in-frame clonotypes and omits some of them. The sample shows 450,000 to 550,000 clones, 79% of them seen only once. The germline V gene encodes CDR1 MNHEY and CDR2 SVGAGI. CDR3 size: 14 residues. V was pared by 4 bases and J by 7 bases, with 5 bases of the junction left unmatched. As concerns this clone: The antigen remains unidentified.

Every one of the donors was a Caucasian adult that lived in Nashville, Tennessee. Sequencing was done on a sample of PBMCs. This sequence was found in a woman aged 40 to 50 in good health. Some clones in this sample may be carry-over from other donors' samples. V usage is TRBV6-5 and J usage is TRBJ2-1; TRBD2 matches at 9 bases. DNA of the CDR3: TGTGCCAGCAGTTTAGCGGGAGAGTGGAATGAGCAGTTCTTC. Its translation is CASSLAGEWNEQFF.